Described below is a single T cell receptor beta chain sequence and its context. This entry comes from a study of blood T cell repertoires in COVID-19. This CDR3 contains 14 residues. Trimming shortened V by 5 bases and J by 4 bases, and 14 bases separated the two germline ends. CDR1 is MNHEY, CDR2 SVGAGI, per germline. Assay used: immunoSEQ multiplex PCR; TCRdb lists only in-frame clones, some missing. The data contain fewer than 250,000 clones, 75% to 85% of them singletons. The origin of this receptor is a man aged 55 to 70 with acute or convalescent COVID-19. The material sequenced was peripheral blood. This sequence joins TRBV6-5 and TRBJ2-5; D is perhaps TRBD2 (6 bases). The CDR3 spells CASSIGLSRETQYF. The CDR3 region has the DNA TGTGCCAGCAGTATTGGACTATCCCGAGAGACCCAGTACTTC.